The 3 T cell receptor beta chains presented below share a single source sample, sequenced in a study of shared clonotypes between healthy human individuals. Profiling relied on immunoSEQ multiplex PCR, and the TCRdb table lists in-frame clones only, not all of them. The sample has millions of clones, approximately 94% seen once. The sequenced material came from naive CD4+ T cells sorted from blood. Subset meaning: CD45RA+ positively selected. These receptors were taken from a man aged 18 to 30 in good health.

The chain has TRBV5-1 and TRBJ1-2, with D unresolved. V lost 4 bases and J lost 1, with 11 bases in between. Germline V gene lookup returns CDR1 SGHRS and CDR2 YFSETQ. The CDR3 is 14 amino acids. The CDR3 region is CASSPDAGNYGYTF. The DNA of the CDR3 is TGCGCCAGCAGCCCGGACGCGGGTAACTATGGCTACACCTTC.

CDR3 bases: TGTGCCAGCAGGACCCCGACAGACAGGGCGGAGGGCAACTATGGCTACACCTTC. It translates to CASRTPTDRAEGNYGYTF. The V call is TRBV28, the J call TRBJ1-2; 7 bases match TRBD1. With 6 bases clipped from V and 2 bases from J, the junction kept 18 bases outside the gene matches. CDR1 and CDR2 (germline): MDHEN, SYDVKM. The CDR3 contains 18 residues.

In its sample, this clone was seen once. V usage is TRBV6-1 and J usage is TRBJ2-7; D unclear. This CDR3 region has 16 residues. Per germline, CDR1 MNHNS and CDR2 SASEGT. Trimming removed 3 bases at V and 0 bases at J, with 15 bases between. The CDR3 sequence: CASSDWKRGRSYEQYF. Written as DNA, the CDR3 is TGTGCCAGCAGTGATTGGAAGAGAGGCCGCTCCTACGAGCAGTACTTC.